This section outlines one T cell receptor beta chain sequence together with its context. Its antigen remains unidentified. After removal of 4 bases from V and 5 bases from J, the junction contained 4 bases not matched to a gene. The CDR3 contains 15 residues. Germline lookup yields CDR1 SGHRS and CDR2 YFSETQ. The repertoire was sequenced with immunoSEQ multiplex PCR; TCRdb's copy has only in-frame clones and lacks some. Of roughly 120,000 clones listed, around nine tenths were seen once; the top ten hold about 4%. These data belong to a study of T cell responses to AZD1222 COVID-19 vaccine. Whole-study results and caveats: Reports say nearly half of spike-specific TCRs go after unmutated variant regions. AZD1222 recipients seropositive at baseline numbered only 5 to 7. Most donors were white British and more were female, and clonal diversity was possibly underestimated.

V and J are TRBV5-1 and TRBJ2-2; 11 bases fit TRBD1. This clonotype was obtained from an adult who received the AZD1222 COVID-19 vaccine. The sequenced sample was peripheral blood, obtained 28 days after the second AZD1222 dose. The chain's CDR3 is CASSGQGAETGELFF. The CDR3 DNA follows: TGCGCCAGCAGCGGACAGGGGGCTGAGACCGGGGAGCTGTTTTTT.